This T cell receptor beta chain originates from a study of neurological immune-mediated disorders. Study conclusions and caveats: The expanded clones of different subjects shared no CDR3 amino acid sequences (suggesting private repertoires in all groups).

The ends were cut back, 0 bases at V and 3 bases at J, with 17 bases in the middle. The CDR3 totals 17 residues. Germline values: CDR1 SGHRS, CDR2 YFSETQ. Synthesis of cDNA was accomplished via 5'RACE employing 10-nucleotide random UMIs. Per sequencing run, 15-18 subjects together gave over 170 million TCR-beta sequences. MiXCR, applied by TCRdb to the 5' RACE reads, yields one record per CDR3 protein. The sample has some 77,000 distinct CDR3 sequences; about 9.5% are singletons. Remarks on this clonotype: Antigen: not known.

The unsorted libraries originated from 2 million PBMCs that had been stored at -80 C. V usage is TRBV5-1 and J usage is TRBJ2-3; TRBD2 is a possible D gene (5 bases). Sequenced sample: PBMCs. This TCR came from a middle-aged man in good health. CDR3 nucleotides: TGCGCCAGCAGCTTGGAACCGGGGTACAATTCAACAGATACGCAGTATTTT. Its translation is CASSLEPGYNSTDTQYF.